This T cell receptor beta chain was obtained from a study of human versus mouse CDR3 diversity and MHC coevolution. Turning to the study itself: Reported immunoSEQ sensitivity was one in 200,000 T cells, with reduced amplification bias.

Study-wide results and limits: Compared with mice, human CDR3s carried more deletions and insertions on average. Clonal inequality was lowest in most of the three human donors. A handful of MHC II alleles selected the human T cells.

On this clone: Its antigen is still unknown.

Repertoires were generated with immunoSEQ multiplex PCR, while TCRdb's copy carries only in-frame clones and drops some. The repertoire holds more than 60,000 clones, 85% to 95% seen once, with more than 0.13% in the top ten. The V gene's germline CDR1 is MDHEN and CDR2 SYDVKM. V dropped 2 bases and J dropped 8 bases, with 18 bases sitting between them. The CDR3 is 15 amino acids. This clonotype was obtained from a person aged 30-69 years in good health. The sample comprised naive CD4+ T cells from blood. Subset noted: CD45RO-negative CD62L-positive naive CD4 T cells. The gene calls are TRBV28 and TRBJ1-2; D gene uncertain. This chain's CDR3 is CASSLPDPGLGGYTF. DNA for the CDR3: TGTGCCAGCAGTTTACCAGACCCGGGATTAGGAGGCTACACCTTC.